This T cell receptor beta chain was recorded in a study of Ad26.COV2.S vaccination and SARS-CoV-2 variants. Libraries were prepared by immunoSEQ multiplex PCR; TCRdb keeps only in-frame clonotypes and omits some of them. The profile covers fewer than 150,000 clones, with 75% to 90% appearing a single time and more than 4.5% taken by the ten largest. The sequence came from a human donor who had recovered from COVID-19. The sample here was peripheral blood, taken after recovery from COVID-19.

The CDR3 DNA sequence: TGTGCCAGTAGCGAGGGGACATTGAAGGCACCCCTCCACTTT. Protein sequence: CASSEGTLKAPLHF. The rearrangement joins TRBV19 to TRBJ1-6; a possible D gene is TRBD1 (6 bases). The ends were cut back, 6 bases at V and 11 bases at J, with 17 bases in the middle. Germline CDR1 LNHDA, CDR2 SQIVND (reference sequence). This CDR3 region has 14 residues.